The T cell receptor (beta chain) described here comes from a study of blood T cell repertoires in COVID-19. Study-level background: Acute and convalescent COVID-19 specimens originated in the United States, Italy and Spain. From T cells, B-cell-depleted T cells, or PBMCs came the material, which was cDNA or gDNA.

Seattle patients were enrolled while actively infected and followed longitudinally. As processed by the authors: The assay estimated nucleated cells by amplifying reference gene primers. Only in-frame clones appear in the TCRdb table, and some are missing; sequencing was by immunoSEQ multiplex PCR. V and J calls and clone size are copied from that table; D and trimming were computed from the DNA. The sample lists about 300,000 clones, 85% to 90% occurring once. Germline CDR1 PRHDT, CDR2 FYEKMQ (reference sequence). CDR3 length: 13 amino acids. The V gene lost 0 bases and the J gene lost 3 bases, with 6 bases spanning the gap.

The chain uses TRBV13 and TRBJ2-7; the D is unclear. This clonotype was sampled from a woman younger than 45 with COVID-19, enrolled during active disease. Material for sequencing was peripheral blood. CDR3 residues: CASSLGVFYEQYF. CDR3 sequence (DNA): TGTGCCAGCAGCTTAGGCGTGTTCTACGAGCAGTACTTC.